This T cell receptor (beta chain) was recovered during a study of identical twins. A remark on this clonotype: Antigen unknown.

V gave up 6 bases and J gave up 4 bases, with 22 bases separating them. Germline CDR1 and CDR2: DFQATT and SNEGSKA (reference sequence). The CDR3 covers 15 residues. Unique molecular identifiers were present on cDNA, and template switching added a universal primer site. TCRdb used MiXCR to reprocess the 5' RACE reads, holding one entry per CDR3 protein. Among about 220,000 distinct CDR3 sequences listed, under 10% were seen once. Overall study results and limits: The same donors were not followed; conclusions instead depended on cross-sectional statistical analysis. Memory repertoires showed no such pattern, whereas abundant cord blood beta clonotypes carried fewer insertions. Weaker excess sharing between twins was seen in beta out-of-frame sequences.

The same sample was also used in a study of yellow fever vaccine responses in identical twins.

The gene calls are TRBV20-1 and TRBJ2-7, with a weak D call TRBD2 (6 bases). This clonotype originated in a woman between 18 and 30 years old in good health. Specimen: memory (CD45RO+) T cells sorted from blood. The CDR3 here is CSAMSSGGGPYEQYF. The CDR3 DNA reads TGCAGTGCCATGAGCAGTGGGGGAGGTCCGTACGAGCAGTACTTC.